The 26 T cell receptor beta chains given below trace back to one sample, sequenced in a study of OX40 agonist ivuxolimab in advanced cancers. Libraries were prepared by immunoSEQ multiplex PCR; TCRdb keeps only in-frame clonotypes and omits some of them. The profile shows under 30,000 clones, around 83% of them singletons. Sequenced here: CD4+ or CD8+ T cells sorted from blood, sampled in a trial of the OX40 agonist ivuxolimab. Receptors were obtained from an adult with an advanced solid tumor such as melanoma, head and neck, liver or kidney cancer.

The chain carries TRBV4-1 and TRBJ1-6; TRBD1 aligns across 8 bases. There are 16 residues in the CDR3. The J segment lost 6 bases and the V segment lost 3 bases, leaving 7 bases of the junction unmatched. Germline-derived CDR1 and CDR2 are MGHRA and YSYEKL. This CDR3 is CASSQLDREGNSPLHF. In DNA form, the CDR3 reads TGCGCCAGCAGCCAGCTGGACAGGGAGGGTAATTCACCCCTCCACTTT.

The chain carries TRBV19 and TRBJ1-6; 10 bases map to TRBD1. From germline, CDR1 is LNHDA and CDR2 SQIVND (reference sequence). V dropped 4 bases and J dropped 7; count of bases not matched to a gene: 7. The CDR3 extends over 16 amino acids. CDR3 DNA: TGTGCCAGTAGTAACTCCGGACAGGGGGGCAATTCACCCCTCCACTTT. This translates into CASSNSGQGGNSPLHF.

The V call is TRBV7-2, the J call TRBJ2-2; 7 nucleotides agree with TRBD1. This CDR3 region has 15 residues. V was clipped by 3 bases and J by 2 bases; unmatched bases: 3. The germline CDR1 and CDR2 sequences are SGHTA and FQGNSA. For the CDR3, the DNA is TGTGCCAGCAGCTTGGGACAGACTAACACCGGGGAGCTGTTTTTT. Protein product: CASSLGQTNTGELFF. The variable domain in full, with the rest retrieved from reference TRBV7-2 and TRBJ2-2, is GAGVSQSPSNKVTEKGKDVELRCDPISGHTALYWYRQSLGQGLEFLIYFQGNSAPDKSGLPSDRFSAERTGGSVSTLTIQRTQQEDSAVYLCASSLGQTNTGELFFGEGSRLTVL.

This sequence joins TRBV29-1 and TRBJ1-2; D is possibly TRBD1 (5 bases). Trimming shortened V by 4 bases and J by 7 bases, and 13 bases separated the two germline ends. The germline V gene has CDR1 SQVTM and CDR2 ANQGSEA. The CDR3 totals 12 residues. The CDR3 DNA reads TGCAGCGTTGTCTCGGGGGAGGGTGGCTACACCTTC. This sequence encodes CSVVSGEGGYTF. The whole variable domain, filled in from reference TRBV29-1 and TRBJ1-2, reads SAVISQKPSRDICQRGTSLTIQCQVDSQVTMMFWYRQQPGQSLTLIATANQGSEATYESGFVIDKFPISRPNLTFSTLTVSNMSPEDSSIYLCSVVSGEGGYTFGSGTRLTVV.

V usage is TRBV2 and J usage is TRBJ2-1, with TRBD2 matching 8 bases. Germline values: CDR1 SNHLY, CDR2 FYNNEI. J lost 5 bases, V lost 5 bases, and 20 bases had no gene match. The CDR3 has 19 residues. CDR3 bases: TGTGCCAGCAGTCGCCCCGGGACTAGTAGATTTCCGGACGACAATGAGCAGTTCTTC. Translated, it gives CASSRPGTSRFPDDNEQFF. The whole variable domain, remainder taken from reference TRBV2 and TRBJ2-1, is EPEVTQTPSHQVTQMGQEVILRCVPISNHLYFYWYRQILGQKVEFLVSFYNNEISEKSEIFDDQFSVERPDGSNFTLKIRSTKLEDSAMYFCASSRPGTSRFPDDNEQFFGPGTRLTVL.

In its sample, this clone is medium-sized. V usage is TRBV25-1 and J usage is TRBJ2-3; TRBD2 aligns across 15 bases. The ends lost 3 bases at V and 4 bases at J; junction bases unmatched: 8. The CDR3 is 18 residues long. CDR1 is MGHDK, CDR2 SYGVNS, per germline. The CDR3 DNA reads TGTGCCAGCAGTGATCCGGGACTAGCGGGGGGCAGGGCAGATACGCAGTATTTT. Amino acid sequence: CASSDPGLAGGRADTQYF. The full variable domain, with the rest looked up from reference TRBV25-1 and TRBJ2-3, is EADIYQTPRYLVIGTGKKITLECSQTMGHDKMYWYQQDPGMELHLIHYSYGVNSTEKGDLSSESTVSRIRTEHFPLTLESARPSHTSQYLCASSDPGLAGGRADTQYFGPGTRLTVL.

V usage is TRBV11-3 and J usage is TRBJ2-1, with D perhaps matching TRBD1 (6 bases). CDR1 and CDR2 (germline): SGHNT, YENEEA. This CDR3 is 17 amino acids long. The V gene lost 1 base and the J gene lost 0 bases, with 13 bases spanning the gap. Here the CDR3 DNA reads TGTGCCAGCAGCTTAGTACGGTCGGACAGCTCCTACAATGAGCAGTTCTTC. It codes for CASSLVRSDSSYNEQFF.

The chain has TRBV5-4 and TRBJ1-6; D gene unclear. V was shortened by 0 bases and J by 7 bases, with 2 bases between the two germline ends. The germline V gene encodes CDR1 SGHNT and CDR2 YYREEE (reference sequence). The CDR3 is 12 residues long. The CDR3 DNA follows: TGTGCCAGCAGCTTGGACAATTCACCCCTCCACTTT. This gives the protein CASSLDNSPLHF. Combining the CDR3 with reference TRBV5-4 and TRBJ1-6 gives the whole variable domain ETGVTQSPTHLIKTRGQQVTLRCSSQSGHNTVSWYQQALGQGPQFIFQYYREEENGRGNFPPRFSGLQFPNYSSELNVNALELDDSALYLCASSLDNSPLHFGNGTRLTVT.

This chain joins TRBV7-9 and TRBJ1-6; the D gene is possibly TRBD1 (5 bases). From germline, CDR1 is SEHNR and CDR2 FQNEAQ (reference sequence). The CDR3 totals 16 residues. Deletions cut 5 bases from V and 10 bases from J, with 21 bases between. The CDR3 reads CASSARTGLRESPLHF. The CDR3 DNA reads TGTGCCAGCAGCGCCCGCACAGGCCTAAGGGAGTCACCCCTCCACTTT.

The J gene is TRBJ2-7, the V gene TRBV12-5, with TRBD2 matching 11 bases. V dropped 2 bases and J dropped 1; count of bases not matched to a gene: 7. This CDR3 contains 17 residues. CDR1 is LGHNT and CDR2 is FRNRAP in the germline V gene. CDR3 bases: TGTGCTAGTGGTTTGCCCGTGGGACTAGCGGCATCCTACGAGCAGTACTTC. Its translation: CASGLPVGLAASYEQYF.

The chain recombines TRBV6-1 with TRBJ2-2; D remains unclear. Looked up from germline, CDR1 is MNHNS and CDR2 is SASEGT. The ends were cut back, 8 bases at V and 5 bases at J, with 6 bases in the middle. The CDR3 loop spans 11 amino acids. The CDR3 sequence: CASGRTGELFF. The CDR3 DNA sequence: TGTGCCAGCGGCAGAACCGGGGAGCTGTTTTTT.

V is TRBV7-8 and J is TRBJ1-2; weak D call: TRBD1 (5 bases). Trimming took 4 bases from V and 5 from J, leaving 20 bases between them. The CDR3 runs to 16 residues. The germline V gene has CDR1 SGHVS and CDR2 FQNEAQ. This chain's CDR3 is CASSSEGHGTGYGYTF. The DNA of the CDR3 is TGTGCCAGCAGCTCTGAAGGCCACGGGACGGGATATGGCTACACCTTC.

V is TRBV15 and J is TRBJ1-1, with D unresolved. Per germline, CDR1 LNHNV and CDR2 YYDKDF (reference sequence). Trimming cost V 1 base and J 3 bases, with 6 bases left between them. The CDR3 loop spans 13 amino acids. The CDR3 nucleotides are TGTGCCACCAGCAGAGGGAAGGACACTGAAGCTTTCTTT. Protein sequence: CATSRGKDTEAFF. Full variable domain (remainder filled in from reference TRBV15 and TRBJ1-1): DAMVIQNPRYQVTQFGKPVTLSCSQTLNHNVMYWYQQKSSQAPKLLFHYYDKDFNNEADTPDNFQSRRPNTSFCFLDIRSPGLGDTAMYLCATSRGKDTEAFFGQGTRLTVV.

Turning to this clone: One end of the junction is discordant with germline, which a read error may explain. V is TRBV4-2 and J is TRBJ1-5; no clear D gene. CDR1 and CDR2 from the germline V gene are LGHNA and YNFKEQ. The CDR3 has 15 amino acids. CDR3 protein: CASSQPGNSNQSQHF. The CDR3, as DNA: TGTGCCAGCAGCCAACCCGGGAACAGCAATCAGTCCCAGCATTTT.

The V and J genes are TRBV19 and TRBJ2-7, with D possibly being TRBD1 (5 bases). The CDR3 consists of 13 residues. The V and J ends lost 5 bases and 1 base respectively, with 9 bases between them. Germline loops: CDR1 LNHDA, CDR2 SQIVND (reference sequence). The chain's CDR3 is CASSPGFSYEQYF. The DNA of the CDR3 is TGTGCCAGTAGTCCAGGGTTTTCCTACGAGCAGTACTTC.

The V call is TRBV29-1, the J call TRBJ1-1; D uncertain. Trimming took 7 bases from V and 4 from J, leaving 13 bases between them. Per germline, CDR1 SQVTM and CDR2 ANQGSEA. The CDR3 runs 12 residues. The CDR3 spells CSARSGITEAFF. DNA for the CDR3: TGCAGCGCCCGAAGCGGAATCACTGAAGCTTTCTTT. Variable domain in full (rest from reference TRBV29-1 and TRBJ1-1): SAVISQKPSRDICQRGTSLTIQCQVDSQVTMMFWYRQQPGQSLTLIATANQGSEATYESGFVIDKFPISRPNLTFSTLTVSNMSPEDSSIYLCSARSGITEAFFGQGTRLTVV.

The chain recombines TRBV11-2 with TRBJ2-7; 13 bases align to TRBD2. This CDR3 is 16 amino acids long. The germline CDR1 and CDR2 sequences are SGHAT and FQNNGV. V lost 4 bases to trimming and J lost 5 bases; unmatched junction nucleotides: 8. The CDR3: CASSSLLAGGPNEQYF. CDR3 sequence (DNA): TGTGCCAGCAGCTCTCTACTAGCGGGAGGGCCAAACGAGCAGTACTTC.

The chain combines TRBV4-2 with TRBJ2-1, with D possibly matching TRBD2 (6 bases). Trimming stripped 3 bases from V and 2 bases from J, with 17 bases between. The CDR3 contains 17 residues. In germline, CDR1 is LGHNA, CDR2 YNFKEQ. In nucleotides, the CDR3 is TGTGCCAGCAGCCAGTTACTAGCTGGGAGCGCCTACAATGAGCAGTTCTTC. Protein product: CASSQLLAGSAYNEQFF.

V and J are TRBV14 and TRBJ2-7; 9 bases are a match to TRBD1. From germline, CDR1 is SGHDN and CDR2 FVKESK. The CDR3 runs to 16 residues. Losses at the gene ends were 0 bases for V and 5 bases for J; bases not matched to a gene: 8. The CDR3 DNA follows: TGTGCCAGCAGCCAAGATGCAGGGACAGGGTTCGACGAGCAGTACTTC. It yields the protein CASSQDAGTGFDEQYF. Based on the CDR3 plus reference TRBV14 and TRBJ2-7, the full variable domain is EAGVTQFPSHSVIEKGQTVTLRCDPISGHDNLYWYRRVMGKEIKFLLHFVKESKQDESGMPNNRFLAERTGGTYSTLKVQPAELEDSGVYFCASSQDAGTGFDEQYFGPGTRLTVT.

The rearrangement uses TRBV4-3 and TRBJ2-3, with TRBD2 matching 13 bases. Germline CDR1 reads LGHNA; CDR2 reads YSLEER. Unmatched junction bases numbered 8, after V lost 0 bases and J lost 5 bases. The CDR3 covers 18 residues. CDR3 nucleotide sequence: TGCGCCAGCAGCCAAGACTTAGGACTAGCGGGAGTACAAGATACGCAGTATTTT. Its protein is CASSQDLGLAGVQDTQYF.

The chain uses TRBV19 and TRBJ2-7; D unresolved. CDR3 size: 15 residues. In germline, CDR1 is LNHDA, CDR2 SQIVND (reference sequence). V lost 5 bases, J lost 3 bases, and 17 bases lay in between. CDR3 region: CASSPNILQIYEQYF. The CDR3 DNA follows: TGTGCCAGTAGTCCGAACATCCTTCAAATCTACGAGCAGTACTTC.

The chain employs TRBV4-2 and TRBJ2-7, with TRBD1 matching over 8 bases. The CDR3 extends over 15 amino acids. Germline V gives CDR1 LGHNA, CDR2 YNFKEQ. Unmatched junction bases numbered 9, after V lost 5 bases and J lost 3 bases. The CDR3 DNA is TGTGCCAGCAGCTTCGTGGACAGGGTTAACTACGAGCAGTACTTC. The encoded protein is CASSFVDRVNYEQYF.

The chain uses TRBV10-2 and TRBJ2-7, with D uncertain. The CDR3 has 13 residues. From germline, CDR1 is WSHSY and CDR2 SAAADI. Trimming cost V 4 bases and J 6 bases, with 13 bases left between them. The CDR3 here is CASSADVHGEQYF. CDR3 sequence (DNA): TGCGCCAGCAGTGCCGACGTCCACGGCGAGCAGTACTTC.

This rearrangement joins TRBV4-1 to TRBJ1-4; no reliable D call. The V and J ends lost 4 bases and 2 bases respectively, with 11 bases between them. The CDR3 spans 15 residues. CDR1 is MGHRA and CDR2 is YSYEKL in the germline V gene. CDR3 in DNA: TGCGCCAGCAGCCCAGAGCATGGGACTAATGAAAAACTGTTTTTT. This encodes CASSPEHGTNEKLFF.

V gene TRBV4-3 combines with J gene TRBJ2-7; D call uncertain. The germline CDR1 and CDR2 sequences are LGHNA and YSLEER. The CDR3 covers 15 residues. V was clipped by 0 bases and J by 0 bases, with 9 bases between them. The CDR3 sequence: CASSQEAAYSYEQYF. The DNA for the CDR3 is TGCGCCAGCAGCCAAGAGGCTGCATACTCCTACGAGCAGTACTTC.

The chain joins TRBV5-4 to TRBJ2-3; 7 bases are a match to TRBD1. Looked up from germline, CDR1 is SGHNT and CDR2 is YYREEE (reference sequence). CDR3 length: 14 residues. J lost 2 bases, V lost 1 base, and 1 base had no gene match. The CDR3 region is CASSLKGATDTQYF. For the CDR3, the DNA is TGTGCCAGCAGCTTGAAGGGGGCCACAGATACGCAGTATTTT.